The T cell receptor beta chain described here comes from a study of neurological immune-mediated disorders. 5'RACE with 10-nucleotide random UMIs produced the cDNA. From the 5' RACE reads, TCRdb called clonotypes with MiXCR, one entry per CDR3 protein. Among 17,000 or so distinct CDR3 sequences listed, about 2.8% were seen once. This clonotype was counted at least ten times. Its matching antigen is unknown. Findings of the study overall: The greatest degree of TCR clonal expansion was observed in HTLV-1-associated myelopathy, with the lowest in multiple sclerosis, below that of healthy controls.

The clonotype comes from a woman between 18 and 29 years old with multiple sclerosis. The sample was PBMCs.

CDR3 nucleotides: TGCGCCAGCAGCTTCCTTAGTGGTCAGGAGACCCAGTACTTC. Protein product: CASSFLSGQETQYF. V and J are TRBV5-1 and TRBJ2-5; D is unclear. The germline gives CDR1 SGHRS, CDR2 YFSETQ. Trimming removed 2 bases at V and 5 bases at J, with 13 bases between. The CDR3 extends over 14 amino acids.